This entry lists 11 T cell receptor beta chains sequenced from one sample in a study of response to subunit inactivated influenza vaccine. MiXCR was run by TCRdb on the RT-PCR reads, yielding one entry per CDR3 protein. The profile shows fewer than 600,000 distinct CDR3 sequences, about 7.2% of them singletons. The source was PBMCs from blood, collected roughly 24 months after vaccination. The receptors here all came from a man aged 50-75 years who received an inactivated influenza vaccine.

The sample holds a few counts of this clonotype. This chain uses TRBV20-1 with TRBJ2-3; 13 bases agree with TRBD2. The CDR3 sequence is 15 residues long. V gave up 3 bases and J gave up 4 bases; unmatched junction bases: 4. Germline lookup yields CDR1 DFQATT and CDR2 SNEGSKA (reference sequence). DNA for the CDR3: TGCAGTGCTAGCGGACTAGCGGGAGTGTCAGATACGCAGTATTTT. Translating it yields CSASGLAGVSDTQYF.

The chain is built from TRBV4-1 and TRBJ2-5, with TRBD2 matching 13 bases. Germline loops: CDR1 MGHRA, CDR2 YSYEKL. With 1 base clipped from V and 5 bases from J, the junction kept 4 bases outside the gene matches. This CDR3 has 16 amino acids. CDR3 region: CASSQAGTSGAETQYF. CDR3 nucleotide sequence: TGCGCCAGCAGCCAAGCCGGGACTAGCGGGGCGGAGACCCAGTACTTC.

The chain carries TRBV5-1 and TRBJ2-6; D is perhaps TRBD1 or TRBD2 (5 bases each). Trimming cost V 5 bases and J 0 bases, with 12 bases left between them. Germline V gene data show CDR1 as SGHRS and CDR2 as YFSETQ. This CDR3 is built from 16 residues. CDR3 loop: CASRGTASSGANVLTF. For the CDR3, the DNA is TGCGCCAGCAGAGGGACGGCAAGCTCTGGGGCCAACGTCCTGACTTTC.

This clonotype has at least ten counts. This rearrangement joins TRBV7-2 to TRBJ1-4; no clear D. CDR3 size: 15 residues. Germline loops: CDR1 SGHTA, CDR2 FQGNSA. Trimming pared 2 bases from V and 8 bases from J, leaving 15 bases between. The CDR3 reads CASSLMGTSGEKLFF. The CDR3 coding sequence is TGTGCCAGCAGCTTAATGGGAACCTCCGGGGAAAAACTGTTTTTT.

This clonotype showed up just a few times. The CDR3 here is CATSRDGYYGYTF. CDR3 nucleotides: TGTGCCACCAGCAGAGATGGCTACTATGGCTACACCTTC. The V and J genes are TRBV15 and TRBJ1-2, with D unclear. V gave up 0 bases and J gave up 3 bases, with 5 bases separating them. The CDR3 runs 13 residues. Looked up from germline, CDR1 is LNHNV and CDR2 is YYDKDF (reference sequence).

This clonotype was detected ten times or more. This chain links TRBV7-2 with TRBJ2-1, with 11 bases aligning to TRBD2. CDR1 and CDR2 from the germline V gene are SGHTA and FQGNSA. The ends lost 1 base at V and 6 bases at J; junction bases unmatched: 8. The CDR3 extends over 17 amino acids. CDR3 residues: CASSLGLAGGRVNEQFF. In DNA, the CDR3 is TGTGCCAGCAGCTTAGGGCTAGCGGGAGGCAGGGTCAATGAGCAGTTCTTC.

The gene calls are TRBV4-3 and TRBJ2-5; 8 bases align to TRBD1. The CDR3 consists of 17 residues. V lost 4 bases to trimming and J lost 1 base; unmatched junction nucleotides: 11. Per germline, CDR1 LGHNA and CDR2 YSLEER. CDR3 DNA sequence: TGCGCCAGCAGCCGGAAGCTAACCGGGACAGGCCAAGAGACCCAGTACTTC. It specifies CASSRKLTGTGQETQYF.

This clonotype was seen repeatedly, ten times or more. J is TRBJ2-1 and V is TRBV10-3; 10 nucleotides match TRBD1. The V segment lost 4 bases and the J segment 6 bases; nucleotides outside the gene matches: 3. Germline CDR1 reads ENHRY; CDR2 reads SYGVKD. The length of the CDR3 is 14 residues. The CDR3 here is CAISAGDRGNEQFF. The CDR3, as DNA: TGTGCCATCAGTGCGGGGGACAGGGGCAATGAGCAGTTCTTC.

Points on this clonotype: Given the absence of the conserved phenylalanine or tryptophan at the CDR3 end, a read error is likely. This chain links TRBV29-1 with TRBJ1-1; D not resolved. This CDR3 has 13 residues. Trimming took off 7 bases at V and 1 base at J, with 13 bases between the two ends. Germline loops: CDR1 SQVTM, CDR2 ANQGSEA. The CDR3, as DNA: TGCAGCGCGAGGAGTCAGACGAACACTGAAGCTTTCTCT. Protein: CSARSQTNTEAFS.

The chain couples TRBV7-2 to TRBJ2-2; a possible D gene is TRBD1 (5 bases). Trimming stripped 5 bases from V and 1 base from J, with 14 bases between. The CDR3 contains 16 residues. Germline assignment: CDR1 SGHTA and CDR2 FQGNSA. The CDR3 sequence: CASSPRTTGNTGELFF. The CDR3, as DNA: TGTGCCAGCAGCCCCCGAACTACAGGGAACACCGGGGAGCTGTTTTTT.

This clonotype was observed a few times. The rearrangement joins TRBV9 to TRBJ2-3; 9 bases fit TRBD2. V gave up 1 base and J gave up 1 base; unmatched junction bases: 10. Per the germline V gene, CDR1 is SGDLS and CDR2 is YYNGEE. The CDR3 is made up of 18 amino acids. The CDR3 here is CASSVHGAGGPGTDTQYF. In DNA form, the CDR3 reads TGTGCCAGCAGCGTACATGGGGCGGGAGGGCCCGGCACAGATACGCAGTATTTT.